The 31 T cell receptor beta chains reported below all come from one sample, sequenced in a study of shared clonotypes between healthy human individuals. Profiled with immunoSEQ multiplex PCR; TCRdb holds only in-frame clones, not every one. This sample has a few hundred thousand clones, with around 87% found just once. Sequenced: memory CD8+ T cells sorted from blood. Stated subset: CD45RO+ cells pooled with CCR7-negative TemRA cells. These receptors were collected from a man aged 18 to 29 in good health.

The genes are TRBV6-5 and TRBJ1-4; D is ambiguous. CDR1 is MNHEY and CDR2 is SVGAGI in the germline V gene. V was shortened by 6 bases and J by 8 bases, with 16 bases between the two germline ends. The CDR3 contains 14 residues. CDR3 sequence: CASRPKGSGEKLFF. The DNA of the CDR3 is TGTGCCAGCAGACCAAAAGGTTCCGGGGAAAAACTGTTTTTT.

V is TRBV5-1 and J is TRBJ1-6; tentative D call: TRBD1 (5 bases). Germline V lookup: CDR1 SGHRS, CDR2 YFSETQ. The V and J ends lost 0 bases and 6 bases respectively, with 10 bases between them. This CDR3 has 15 amino acids. CDR3 in DNA: TGCGCCAGCAGCTTGGACCAGGGTGGTAATTCACCCCTCCACTTT. It encodes CASSLDQGGNSPLHF.

This clone appeared many times. The chain combines TRBV4-1 with TRBJ1-1; D call uncertain. The length of the CDR3 is 12 residues. V was pared by 4 bases and J by 8 bases, with 11 bases between. CDR1 MGHRA and CDR2 YSYEKL come from the germline V gene. CDR3 DNA: TGCGCCAGCAGCCGAACCGGGATGGAAGCTTTCTTT. Translation gives CASSRTGMEAFF.

The gene calls are TRBV7-9 and TRBJ2-3; D possibly corresponds to TRBD2 (6 bases). The CDR3 totals 17 residues. V lost 5 bases to trimming and J lost 3 bases, with 21 bases between them. Germline V gives CDR1 SEHNR, CDR2 FQNEAQ (reference sequence). CDR3 region: CASSLGHGRGWTDTQYF. The CDR3 region has the DNA TGTGCCAGCAGCCTAGGCCACGGGAGAGGGTGGACAGATACGCAGTATTTT.

The rearrangement joins TRBV7-2 to TRBJ2-1; perhaps TRBD1 as D (5 bases). V shed 1 base and J shed 8 bases, with 9 bases lying between them. From germline, CDR1 is SGHTA and CDR2 FQGNSA. The CDR3 sequence is 13 residues long. Here the CDR3 DNA reads TGTGCCAGCAGCTTAGTTAGCAGGGATGAGCAGTTCTTC. As protein: CASSLVSRDEQFF.

The chain is built from TRBV7-9 and TRBJ2-1; TRBD1 matches 9 bases. V lost 5 bases, J lost 3 bases, and 8 bases stayed unmatched. The CDR3 runs to 16 residues. Per germline, CDR1 SEHNR and CDR2 FQNEAQ (reference sequence). The CDR3 DNA sequence: TGTGCCAGCAGCGGGCGACAGGGGGTTTTCTACAATGAGCAGTTCTTC. Its translation is CASSGRQGVFYNEQFF.

The V call is TRBV7-8, the J call TRBJ2-7, with a possible D match to TRBD2 (6 bases). The germline V gene has CDR1 SGHVS and CDR2 FQNEAQ. The CDR3 is made up of 15 amino acids. The V end lost 5 bases, the J end lost 3 bases, and 17 bases lay between the germline ends. CDR3 in amino acids: CASSPAGRPFYEQYF. CDR3 DNA sequence: TGTGCCAGCAGCCCTGCAGGGAGGCCTTTCTACGAGCAGTACTTC.

V gene TRBV25-1 combines with J gene TRBJ2-7, with unresolved D. Germline V CDR1 and CDR2: MGHDK, SYGVNS. The ends were cut back, 1 base at V and 12 bases at J, with 13 bases in the middle. This CDR3 is built from 12 residues. The CDR3 loop is CASSEFGVSRYF. CDR3 DNA sequence: TGTGCCAGCAGTGAATTCGGCGTCTCTCGGTACTTC.

This chain joins TRBV5-5 and TRBJ1-2; a weak D match, TRBD1 (6 bases). V lost 2 bases and J lost 13, with 9 bases in between. Germline loops: CDR1 SGHKS, CDR2 YYEKEE (reference sequence). This CDR3 is 10 amino acids long. Here the CDR3 DNA reads TGTGCCAGCAGCTTAGGGGGTACCACCTTC. Its protein product is CASSLGGTTF.

CDR3 sequence (DNA): TGCGCCAGCAGCCAAATGCCTAGCGAGAACACCGGGGAGCTGTTTTTT. This translates into CASSQMPSENTGELFF. This chain uses TRBV4-3 with TRBJ2-2, with TRBD2 as a possible D gene (6 bases). Trimming took 2 bases from V and 1 from J, leaving 11 bases between them. The CDR3 consists of 16 residues. Germline CDR1 is LGHNA and CDR2 is YSLEER.

This chain connects TRBV5-1 to TRBJ2-7, with D possibly being TRBD2 (5 bases). The CDR3 has 15 residues. Germline CDR1 is SGHRS and CDR2 is YFSETQ. V lost 4 bases and J 5 bases, leaving 19 bases between the germline ends. The CDR3 loop is CASSNTRVPLHEQYF. CDR3 sequence (DNA): TGCGCCAGCAGCAATACTAGGGTCCCCCTCCACGAGCAGTACTTC.

Regarding this clone: Other nucleotide sequences in the sample specify the same CDR3. The J gene is TRBJ1-1, the V gene TRBV27; 7 nucleotides agree with TRBD1. The trim removed 5 bases at V and 1 base at J, leaving 4 bases unmatched. This CDR3 comprises 14 residues. Germline CDR1 and CDR2: MNHEY and SMNVEV (reference sequence). Here the CDR3 DNA reads TGTGCCAGCAGTCCTGGGACAGCGAACACTGAAGCTTTCTTT. Translating gives CASSPGTANTEAFF.

The rearrangement joins TRBV27 to TRBJ2-7; 7 bases map to TRBD1. Trimming removed 5 bases from V and 3 bases from J; junction bases left unmatched: 7. The length of the CDR3 is 14 residues. Germline assignment: CDR1 MNHEY and CDR2 SMNVEV (reference sequence). CDR3 bases: TGTGCCAGCAGTCCCAAGGGACAGATCTACGAGCAGTACTTC. Encoded protein: CASSPKGQIYEQYF.

The chain recombines TRBV4-1 with TRBJ2-7; no definite D call. V was cut by 4 bases and J by 0 bases, with 16 bases left in between. This CDR3 is 16 amino acids long. The germline V gene encodes CDR1 MGHRA and CDR2 YSYEKL. The CDR3 loop is CASSPATATSSYEQYF. The CDR3, as DNA: TGCGCCAGCAGCCCAGCAACAGCTACGAGCTCCTACGAGCAGTACTTC.

V and J are TRBV29-1 and TRBJ2-3; the D gene is possibly TRBD2 (6 bases). Germline CDR1 and CDR2: SQVTM and ANQGSEA. This CDR3 contains 13 residues. Between the trimmed V and J ends, which lost 4 bases and 2 bases, there was a span of 10 bases. The CDR3 loop is CSVGAGLTDTQYF. The CDR3 DNA reads as TGCAGCGTTGGAGCGGGTCTCACAGATACGCAGTATTTT.

The genes are TRBV4-1 and TRBJ2-1; D gene unclear. V gave up 0 bases and J gave up 3 bases, with 6 bases separating them. The CDR3 has 14 amino acids. Germline V lookup: CDR1 MGHRA, CDR2 YSYEKL. This CDR3 reads CASSQDLNYNEQFF. CDR3 nucleotide sequence: TGCGCCAGCAGCCAAGATCTCAACTACAATGAGCAGTTCTTC.

The gene calls are TRBV5-4 and TRBJ1-2; a possible D gene is TRBD1 (5 bases). The length of the CDR3 is 14 residues. V was cut by 4 bases and J by 4 bases, with 14 bases left in between. Germline CDR1 is SGHNT and CDR2 is YYREEE (reference sequence). The CDR3 nucleotides are TGTGCCAGCAGCGTGCCAGGGATGGGCTATGGCTACACCTTC. It specifies CASSVPGMGYGYTF.

In its sample, this clone was seen a few times. Here the CDR3 DNA reads TGTGCCAGCACGAGCCTTCCGAAGGGCAATCAGCCCCAGCATTTT. Its protein product is CASTSLPKGNQPQHF. The chain has TRBV27 and TRBJ1-5; D call uncertain. Germline V gene sequence: CDR1 MNHEY, CDR2 SMNVEV (reference sequence). This CDR3 region has 15 residues. Trimming took 7 bases from V and 2 from J, leaving 15 bases between them.

The chain recombines TRBV2 with TRBJ1-1, with 11 bases that match TRBD1. The CDR3 is 17 amino acids. J lost 7 bases, V lost 4 bases, and 14 bases had no gene match. Germline CDR1 SNHLY, CDR2 FYNNEI. The CDR3 is CASSVDRGRPNDLEAFF. CDR3 nucleotides: TGTGCCAGCAGTGTGGACAGGGGGCGACCTAATGATCTTGAAGCTTTCTTT.

This clone was found once. The gene calls are TRBV6-6 and TRBJ1-1; no firm D call. The CDR3 spans 10 residues. Trimming stripped 6 bases from V and 3 bases from J, with 2 bases between. The germline gives CDR1 MNHNY, CDR2 SVGAGI (reference sequence). For the CDR3, the DNA is TGTGCCAGCAGAGACACTGAAGCTTTCTTT. It translates to CASRDTEAFF.

The V and J genes are TRBV7-9 and TRBJ1-2, with unresolved D. The CDR3 runs to 16 residues. With 1 base removed from V and 3 bases from J, the gap between germline ends came to 15 bases. Looked up from germline, CDR1 is SEHNR and CDR2 is FQNEAQ (reference sequence). The CDR3: CASSLVAYSLDYGYTF. The CDR3 DNA is TGTGCCAGCAGCTTAGTAGCGTACTCTCTCGACTATGGCTACACCTTC. Full variable domain (rest looked up from reference TRBV7-9 and TRBJ1-2): DTGVSQNPRHKITKRGQNVTFRCDPISEHNRLYWYRQTLGQGPEFLTYFQNEAQLEKSRLLSDRFSAERPKGSFSTLEIQRTEQGDSAMYLCASSLVAYSLDYGYTFGSGTRLTVV.

This rearrangement joins TRBV6-6 to TRBJ2-7; maybe TRBD2 (6 bases). The germline CDR1 and CDR2 sequences are MNHNY and SVGAGI (reference sequence). V dropped 4 bases and J dropped 3 bases, with 10 bases sitting between them. This CDR3 has 13 residues. The DNA for the CDR3 is TGTGCCAGCAGTTCGGGACTTCTCTACGAGCAGTACTTC. Translated, it gives CASSSGLLYEQYF.

The V and J genes are TRBV27 and TRBJ2-5; tentatively, D is TRBD2 (6 bases). Trimming shortened V by 6 bases and J by 4 bases, and 18 bases separated the two germline ends. CDR3 length: 15 amino acids. Germline CDR1 and CDR2: MNHEY and SMNVEV (reference sequence). The CDR3 DNA reads TGTGCCAGCAGCCGTACGGGAGCCTTGGGAGAGACCCAGTACTTC. Protein sequence: CASSRTGALGETQYF.

The rearrangement links TRBV6-1 to TRBJ1-1, with D perhaps matching TRBD1 (5 bases). Between the trimmed V and J ends, which lost 2 bases and 4 bases, there was a span of 11 bases. The CDR3 runs to 14 residues. Per germline, CDR1 MNHNS and CDR2 SASEGT. Here the CDR3 reads CASSEKGLGTEAFF. CDR3 bases: TGTGCCAGCAGTGAAAAGGGGTTGGGCACTGAAGCTTTCTTT.

V and J are TRBV28 and TRBJ2-7; 10 bases agree with TRBD1. There are 15 residues in the CDR3. Losses at the gene ends were 5 bases for V and 9 bases for J; bases not matched to a gene: 13. The germline V gene has CDR1 MDHEN and CDR2 SYDVKM. DNA of the CDR3: TGTGCCAGCAGTCCACCCCGGGACAGGGGCGCCGGGCAGTACTTC. It translates to CASSPPRDRGAGQYF.

The rearrangement joins TRBV9 to TRBJ1-2; 7 bases fit TRBD1. The germline gives CDR1 SGDLS, CDR2 YYNGEE. CDR3 length: 14 amino acids. Unmatched junction bases numbered 3, after V lost 3 bases and J lost 1 base. CDR3 nucleotides: TGTGCCAGCAGCGAAGGACAGGTTAACTATGGCTACACCTTC. It translates to CASSEGQVNYGYTF.

The V and J genes are TRBV6-5 and TRBJ2-1; maybe TRBD2 (6 bases). Trimming removed 2 bases at V and 10 bases at J, with 9 bases between. Germline V gene data show CDR1 as MNHEY and CDR2 as SVGAGI. The CDR3 has 12 residues. The CDR3 DNA reads as TGTGCCAGCAGTTACGGGGGGTCCGAGCAGTTCTTC. This gives the protein CASSYGGSEQFF.

The rearrangement links TRBV12-5 to TRBJ2-2; 7 nucleotides line up with TRBD2. This CDR3 comprises 14 residues. CDR1 and CDR2 from the germline V gene are LGHNT and FRNRAP. V lost 10 bases, J lost 6 bases, and 11 bases stayed unmatched. CDR3 sequence: CATSRGVRAGELFF. The CDR3 DNA sequence: TGTGCTACCTCCCGGGGGGTGAGGGCCGGGGAGCTGTTTTTT.

The rearrangement links TRBV7-2 to TRBJ2-3, with 12 bases aligning to TRBD2. J lost 3 bases, V lost 5 bases, and 9 bases had no gene match. Germline V CDR1 and CDR2: SGHTA, FQGNSA. The CDR3 totals 17 residues. For the CDR3, the DNA is TGTGCCAGCAGCCAAGATACTAGCGGGAGGAAAACAGATACGCAGTATTTT. Residues: CASSQDTSGRKTDTQYF.

This rearrangement joins TRBV6-5 to TRBJ2-5; weak D call: TRBD2 (6 bases). Trimming left V 0 bases short and J 5 bases short, with 7 bases between. Germline CDR1 is MNHEY and CDR2 is SVGAGI. The CDR3 is 13 residues long. The CDR3 loop reads CASSYSEGETQYF. In DNA form, the CDR3 reads TGTGCCAGCAGTTACTCGGAGGGGGAGACCCAGTACTTC.

The chain has TRBV9 and TRBJ2-7; D might be TRBD2 (5 bases). This CDR3 region has 16 residues. V lost 1 base to trimming and J lost 2 bases, with 16 bases between them. Germline assignment: CDR1 SGDLS and CDR2 YYNGEE. The CDR3 here is CASSVNKDFETYEQYF. The DNA for the CDR3 is TGTGCCAGCAGCGTAAACAAGGACTTCGAAACCTACGAGCAGTACTTC.